This T cell receptor beta chain was identified during a study of cytomegalovirus exposure and HLA in healthy donors. Study outcomes and limitations: According to reports, the classifier identified cytomegalovirus status with high specificity and sensitivity.

Repertoires were generated with immunoSEQ multiplex PCR, while TCRdb's copy carries only in-frame clones and drops some. The data contain 100,000 to 150,000 clones, 85% to 90% of them singletons. Concerning this clone itself: Its antigen is unknown.

The CDR3 loop spans 14 amino acids. Per the germline V gene, CDR1 is SGHTA and CDR2 is FQGNSA. The V gene end was trimmed by 1 base and the J gene end by 6 bases; junction bases not matched to a gene: 2. The chain has TRBV7-2 and TRBJ1-5, with 8 bases identical to TRBD1. The sample consisted of PBMCs. The receptor comes from a man aged 30 to 45 in good health and CMV-seronegative. The CDR3 nucleotides read TGTGCCAGCAGCTTAGACAGGGGGTCTCAGCCCCAGCATTTT. The encoded protein is CASSLDRGSQPQHF.